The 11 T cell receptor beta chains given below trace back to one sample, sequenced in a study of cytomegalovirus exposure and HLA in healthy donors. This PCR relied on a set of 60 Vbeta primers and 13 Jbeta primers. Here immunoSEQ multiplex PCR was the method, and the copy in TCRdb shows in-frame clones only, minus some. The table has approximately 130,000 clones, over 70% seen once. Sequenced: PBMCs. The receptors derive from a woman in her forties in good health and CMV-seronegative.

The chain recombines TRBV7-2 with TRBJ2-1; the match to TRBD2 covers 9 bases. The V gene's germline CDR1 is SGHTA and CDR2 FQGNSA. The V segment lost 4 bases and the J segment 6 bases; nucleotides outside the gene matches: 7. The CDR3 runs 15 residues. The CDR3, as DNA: TGTGCCAGCAGCTCCGGGGGCGGGAGGGGCAATGAGCAGTTCTTC. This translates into CASSSGGGRGNEQFF.

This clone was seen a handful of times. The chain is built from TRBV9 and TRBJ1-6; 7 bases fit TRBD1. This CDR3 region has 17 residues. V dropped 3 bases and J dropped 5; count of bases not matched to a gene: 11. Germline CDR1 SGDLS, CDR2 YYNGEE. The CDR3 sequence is CASSASTGTANNSPLHF. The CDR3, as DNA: TGTGCCAGCAGCGCATCGACCGGGACAGCTAATAATTCACCCCTCCACTTT. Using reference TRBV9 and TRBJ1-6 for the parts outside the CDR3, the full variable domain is DSGVTQTPKHLITATGQRVTLRCSPRSGDLSVYWYQQSLDQGLQFLIQYYNGEERAKGNILERFSAQQFPDLHSELNLSSLELGDSALYFCASSASTGTANNSPLHFGNGTRLTVT.

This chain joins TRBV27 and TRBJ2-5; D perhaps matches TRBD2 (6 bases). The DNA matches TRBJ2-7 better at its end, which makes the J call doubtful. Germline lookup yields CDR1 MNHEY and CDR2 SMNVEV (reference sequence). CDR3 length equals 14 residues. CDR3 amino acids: CASSPGDSPYEQYF. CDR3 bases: TGTGCCAGCAGTCCGGGAGACAGCCCCTACGAGCAGTACTTC.

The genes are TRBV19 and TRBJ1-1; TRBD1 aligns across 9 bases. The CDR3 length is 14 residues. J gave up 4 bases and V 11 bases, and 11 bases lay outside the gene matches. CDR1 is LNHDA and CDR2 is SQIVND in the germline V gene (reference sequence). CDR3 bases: TGTGCCTCAAAGGGGGGACAGGGCCCCACTGAAGCTTTCTTT. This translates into CASKGGQGPTEAFF.

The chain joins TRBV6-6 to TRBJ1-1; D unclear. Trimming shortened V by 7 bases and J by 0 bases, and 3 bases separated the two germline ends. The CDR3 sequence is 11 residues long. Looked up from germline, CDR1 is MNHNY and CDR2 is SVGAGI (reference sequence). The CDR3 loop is CASTLNTEAFF. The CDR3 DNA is TGTGCCAGCACCTTGAACACTGAAGCTTTCTTT.

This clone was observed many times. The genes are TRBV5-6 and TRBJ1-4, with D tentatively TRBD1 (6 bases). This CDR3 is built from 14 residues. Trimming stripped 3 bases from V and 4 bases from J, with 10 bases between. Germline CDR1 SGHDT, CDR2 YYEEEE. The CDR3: CASSYGQRNEKLFF. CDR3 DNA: TGTGCCAGCAGCTACGGACAGCGTAATGAAAAACTGTTTTTT.

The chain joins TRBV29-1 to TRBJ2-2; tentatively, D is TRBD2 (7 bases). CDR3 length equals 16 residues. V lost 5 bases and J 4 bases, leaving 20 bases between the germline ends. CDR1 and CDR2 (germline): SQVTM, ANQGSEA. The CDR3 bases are TGCAGCGTTCTGGGGGGGCCTACTAGCCTCACCGGGGAGCTGTTTTTT. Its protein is CSVLGGPTSLTGELFF.

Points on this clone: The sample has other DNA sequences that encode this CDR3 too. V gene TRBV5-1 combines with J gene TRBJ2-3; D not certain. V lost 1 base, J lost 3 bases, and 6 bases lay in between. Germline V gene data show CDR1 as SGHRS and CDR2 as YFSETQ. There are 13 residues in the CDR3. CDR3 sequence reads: CASSLSSTDTQYF. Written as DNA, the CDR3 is TGCGCCAGCAGCTTGTCTAGTACAGATACGCAGTATTTT.

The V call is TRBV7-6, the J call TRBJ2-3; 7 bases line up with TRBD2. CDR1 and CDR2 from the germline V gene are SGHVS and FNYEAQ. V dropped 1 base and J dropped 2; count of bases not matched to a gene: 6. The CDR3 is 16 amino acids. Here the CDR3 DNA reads TGTGCCAGCAGCTTAGGGGAGGGATACTACACAGATACGCAGTATTTT. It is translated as CASSLGEGYYTDTQYF.

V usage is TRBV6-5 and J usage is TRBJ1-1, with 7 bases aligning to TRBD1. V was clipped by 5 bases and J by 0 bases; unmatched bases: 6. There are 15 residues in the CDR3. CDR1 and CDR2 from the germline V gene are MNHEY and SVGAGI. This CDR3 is CASSRGQFMNTEAFF. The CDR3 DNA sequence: TGTGCCAGCAGTAGGGGACAGTTCATGAACACTGAAGCTTTCTTT.

CDR3 bases: TGTGCCAGCAGCCTGGGACTAGCGTTCGGCTACGAGCAGTACTTC. Encoded protein: CASSLGLAFGYEQYF. The J gene is TRBJ2-7, the V gene TRBV5-6; TRBD2 agrees at 10 bases. The CDR3 is 15 amino acids. After removal of 4 bases from V and 3 bases from J, the junction contained 7 bases not matched to a gene. CDR1 SGHDT and CDR2 YYEEEE come from the germline V gene.